This T cell receptor (beta chain) derives from a study of CXCR3-negative and CXCR3-positive naive CD8 T cells. TRB cDNA libraries were made by UMI-labeled 5' RACE. From its re-call of the 5' RACE reads, TCRdb lists each CDR3 protein once, without DNA. Its listing shows approximately 53,000 distinct CDR3 sequences. On this clonotype itself: Its antigen is not known.

This CDR3 comprises 16 residues. Germline V gives CDR1 SGHTA, CDR2 FQGNSA. Regarding the study as a whole: The study found CXCR3 expression partially decreased after cryopreservation and ran most assays on fresh PBMCs.

The sample was memory CD8+ T cells from blood. The sequence was collected from a human donor in good health. Some clones in this sample may be carry-over from other donors' samples. The rearrangement joins TRBV7-2 to TRBJ2-7; TCRdb designates TRBD1, a call that cannot be tested without DNA. Here the CDR3 reads CASSPTPGTGSYEQYF.